This T cell receptor (beta chain) was retrieved from a study of cytomegalovirus exposure and HLA in healthy donors. Study results and limitations: Later analysis identified a missense DCLRE1C variant that was linked to TCR beta V- and J-gene trimming. Associated with cytomegalovirus, according to the listing, were some 150 TCR beta chains. Most subjects had HLA-A and HLA-B alleles reportedly predicted accurately by TCR beta sequences. According to reports, the classifier identified cytomegalovirus status with high specificity and sensitivity.

For this clone: What it binds is not known.

The CDR3 contains 13 residues. V shed 6 bases and J 11 bases; nucleotides not matched to a gene: 7. Germline V gives CDR1 SGHTA, CDR2 FQGTGA. It was with 60 Vbeta and 13 Jbeta primers that the PCR ran. Generated by immunoSEQ multiplex PCR, the TCRdb table keeps only in-frame clones and is missing some. This sample has tens of thousands of clones; less than 75% occur once, and the top ten carry roughly 7.2%. The sequence derives from a man in his forties in good health and CMV-seropositive. Sequences were obtained from PBMCs. V and J are TRBV7-3 and TRBJ2-6; 7 bases line up with TRBD1. The CDR3 nucleotides are TGTGCCAGCAGTCCAGGGGGTTTCCACGTCCTGACTTTC. Its protein product is CASSPGGFHVLTF.